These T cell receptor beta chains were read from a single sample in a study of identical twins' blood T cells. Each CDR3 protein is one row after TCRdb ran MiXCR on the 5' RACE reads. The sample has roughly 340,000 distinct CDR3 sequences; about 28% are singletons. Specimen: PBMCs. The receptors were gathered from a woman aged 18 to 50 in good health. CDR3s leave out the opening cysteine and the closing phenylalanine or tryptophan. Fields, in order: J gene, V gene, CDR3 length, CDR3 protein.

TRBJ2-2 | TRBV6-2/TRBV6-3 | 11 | ASSHRPPGEQF
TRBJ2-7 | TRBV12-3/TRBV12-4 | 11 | ASSLWRNYEQY
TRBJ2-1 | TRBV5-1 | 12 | ASSLGWGNNEQF
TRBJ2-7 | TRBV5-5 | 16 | ASSLSTSGRSGSYEQY
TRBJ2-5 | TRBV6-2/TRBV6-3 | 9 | ASSRAETQY
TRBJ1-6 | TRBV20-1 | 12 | SVRDGGLDSPLH
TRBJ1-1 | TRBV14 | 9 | ASSQSLEAF
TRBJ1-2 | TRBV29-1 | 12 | SAQAFSDSYGYT
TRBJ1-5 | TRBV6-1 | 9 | ASSGRQPQH
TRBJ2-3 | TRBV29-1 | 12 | SVDSGQGKGTQY
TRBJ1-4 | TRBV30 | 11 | ACLEGGGEKLF
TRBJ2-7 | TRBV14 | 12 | ASSQEGGTEEQY
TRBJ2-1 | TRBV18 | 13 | ASSPQGLTGNEQF
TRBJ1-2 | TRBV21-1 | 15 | ASSKKNLDASDYGYT
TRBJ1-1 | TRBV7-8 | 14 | ASSRAGGFMNTEAF
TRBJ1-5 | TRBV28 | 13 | ASRRGDYSNQPQH
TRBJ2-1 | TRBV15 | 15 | ATSSASLGLPYNEQF
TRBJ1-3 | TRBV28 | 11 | ASSLTAGNTIY
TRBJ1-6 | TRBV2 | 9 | ASSPEGALH
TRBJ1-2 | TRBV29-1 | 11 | SVEMRQDWGYT
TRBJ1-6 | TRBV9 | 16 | ASSEGQGSSSYNSPLH
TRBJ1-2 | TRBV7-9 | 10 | ASSFSDYGYT
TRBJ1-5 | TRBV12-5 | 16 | ASGLSGQGPYSNQPQH
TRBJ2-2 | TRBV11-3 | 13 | ASTVTGENTGELF
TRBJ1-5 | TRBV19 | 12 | ASNPLYGNQPQH
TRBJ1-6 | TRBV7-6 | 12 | ASSFTGFNSPLH
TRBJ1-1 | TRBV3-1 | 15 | ASSRVPGRQVNTEAF
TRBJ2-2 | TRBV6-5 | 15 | ASSYSMSGTNTGELF
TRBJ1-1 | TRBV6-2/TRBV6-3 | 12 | AVASTRSNTEAF
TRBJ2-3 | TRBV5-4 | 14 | ASSFPSGMGSDTQY
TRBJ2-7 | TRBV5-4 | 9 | ASSPRCEQY
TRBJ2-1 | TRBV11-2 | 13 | ASSLDGRNYNEQF
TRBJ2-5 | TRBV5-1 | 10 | ASSWTGETQY
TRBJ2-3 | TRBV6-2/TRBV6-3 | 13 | ASSYLGEGADTQY
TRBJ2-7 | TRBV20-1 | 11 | SAKFPSSYEQY
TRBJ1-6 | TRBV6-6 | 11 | ASRGQGESPLH
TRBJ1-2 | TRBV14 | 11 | ASSQERQGSNT